This T cell receptor (beta chain) was sequenced for a study of blood T cell repertoires in COVID-19. Overall study: Samples of COVID-19 (acute and convalescent) were obtained from the United States, Italy and Spain.

Germline V lookup: CDR1 SEHNR, CDR2 FQNEAQ (reference sequence). The V end lost 5 bases, the J end lost 6 bases, and 19 bases lay between the germline ends. The CDR3 length is 15 residues. Original processing methods: Estimation of nucleated cell counts was performed using reference gene primer amplification. Clones were read by immunoSEQ multiplex PCR, and TCRdb kept only the in-frame ones, dropping some. V, J and clone size were drawn from that table, and D and trimming were deduced from the DNA. The profile shows roughly 190,000 clones, approximately 89% of them singletons. This sequence originates from a man between 70 and 80 years old with acute or convalescent COVID-19. The sample comprised peripheral blood. This sequence joins TRBV7-9 and TRBJ1-1; D gene ambiguous. The CDR3 loop reads CASSDRLGRRAEAFF. CDR3 sequence (DNA): TGTGCCAGCAGCGACCGCCTCGGGCGGAGGGCTGAAGCTTTCTTT.